The 31 T cell receptor beta chains presented below share a single source sample, sequenced in a study of T cell responses to AZD1222 COVID-19 vaccine (dated by TCRdb to the early 2020s). The time point label on this specimen signifies: baseline before first vaccination. The receptor library was made with the immunoSEQ multiplex PCR assay. The table comes from immuneACCESS by way of TCRdb, which keeps in-frame sequences with V and J called. Part of the clones is missing from these tables; in studies checked, under half for an unresolved V gene and the rest for unknown reasons. A total of over 85,000 clones appear in this sample, around 91% of them only once. The ten largest account for approximately 8.7% of the sample. The sequenced sample was peripheral blood, obtained on day 0 of AZD1222 vaccination. These receptors were collected from an adult in good health.

This chain joins TRBV5-5 and TRBJ1-1; D may be TRBD1 (6 bases). Trimming pared 2 bases from V and 4 bases from J, leaving 12 bases between. Germline CDR1 and CDR2: SGHKS and YYEKEE (reference sequence). CDR3 length: 14 amino acids. CDR3 protein: CASSFGGRSTEAFF. In DNA, the CDR3 is TGTGCCAGCAGCTTCGGGGGCCGGAGCACTGAAGCTTTCTTT.

The J gene is TRBJ2-7, the V gene TRBV4-1; D is tentatively TRBD1 or TRBD2 (6 bases each). V lost 1 base and J 5 bases, leaving 18 bases between the germline ends. Germline CDR1 is MGHRA and CDR2 is YSYEKL. The CDR3 is 16 residues long. The CDR3 loop reads CASSQGEWGASHEQYF. The CDR3, as DNA: TGCGCCAGCAGCCAAGGAGAATGGGGGGCCAGTCACGAGCAGTACTTC.

The chain has TRBV18 and TRBJ2-1, with D perhaps TRBD1 (5 bases). V lost 3 bases, J lost 5 bases, and 14 bases lay in between. Germline V gene sequence: CDR1 KGHSH, CDR2 LQKENI. There are 15 residues in the CDR3. CDR3 protein: CASSPQGLVDNEQFF. As DNA, the CDR3 is TGTGCCAGCTCACCCCAGGGATTGGTAGACAATGAGCAGTTCTTC.

The chain uses TRBV7-3 and TRBJ1-6; D is possibly TRBD1 (5 bases). The CDR3 is 14 amino acids. Germline V gives CDR1 SGHTA, CDR2 FQGTGA. Trimming removed 5 bases from V and 7 bases from J, with 12 bases in between. DNA for the CDR3: TGTGCCAGCAGCCGAGCAGGGAGGAATTCACCCCTCCACTTT. Translated: CASSRAGRNSPLHF. Drawing the rest from reference TRBV7-3 and TRBJ1-6, the complete variable domain is GAGVSQTPSNKVTEKGKYVELRCDPISGHTALYWYRQSLGQGPEFLIYFQGTGAADDSGLPNDRFFAVRPEGSVSTLKIQRTERGDSAVYLCASSRAGRNSPLHFGNGTRLTVT.

The chain is built from TRBV9 and TRBJ2-5; 12 positions agree with TRBD2. V was pared by 5 bases and J by 4 bases, with 9 bases of the junction left unmatched. The CDR3 runs 16 residues. Per germline, CDR1 SGDLS and CDR2 YYNGEE. The CDR3 sequence is CASSRLAGGPGETQYF. The CDR3, as DNA: TGTGCCAGCAGTAGGCTAGCGGGGGGGCCGGGAGAGACCCAGTACTTC.

This chain joins TRBV7-4 and TRBJ1-5, with D possibly TRBD1 on 6 matching bases. The CDR3 spans 15 residues. V was shortened by 8 bases and J by 2 bases, with 16 bases between the two germline ends. CDR1 is SGHVT, CDR2 SQSDAQ, per germline. Written as DNA, the CDR3 is TGTGCCAGCCGACGGGGGGCTGTCGGCAATCAGCCCCAGCATTTT. This sequence encodes CASRRGAVGNQPQHF.

This rearrangement joins TRBV3-1 (or the pseudogene TRBV3-2) to TRBJ2-2; 8 nucleotides agree with TRBD1. Losses at the gene ends were 0 bases for V and 5 bases for J; bases not matched to a gene: 17. This CDR3 is 20 amino acids long. Germline loops: CDR1 LGHDT, CDR2 YNNKEL (reference sequence). The CDR3: CASSQDSGTGIIGVTGELFF. The CDR3 DNA reads as TGTGCCAGCAGCCAAGATTCGGGGACAGGAATAATCGGGGTTACCGGGGAGCTGTTTTTT.

This chain connects TRBV29-1 to TRBJ1-2; D possibly corresponds to TRBD1 (6 bases). Trimming removed 6 bases from V and 6 bases from J, with 17 bases in between. Germline V CDR1 and CDR2: SQVTM, ANQGSEA. This CDR3 has 13 amino acids. The CDR3 region has the DNA TGCAGCGTGCGACAGGTTGGGGTCCATGGCTACACCTTC. The encoded protein is CSVRQVGVHGYTF.

This chain joins TRBV7-2 and TRBJ2-2, with TRBD2 as a possible D gene (6 bases). CDR3 size: 13 residues. The ends were cut back, 5 bases at V and 7 bases at J, with 11 bases in the middle. Germline CDR1 and CDR2: SGHTA and FQGNSA. CDR3 loop: CASSATGGGELFF. The DNA for the CDR3 is TGTGCCAGCAGCGCGACCGGGGGCGGGGAGCTGTTTTTT.

The chain carries TRBV6-2 or TRBV6-3 and TRBJ2-7, with a tentative D call TRBD1 (6 bases). Looked up from germline, CDR1 is MNHEY and CDR2 is SVGEGT. The CDR3 sequence is 15 residues long. With 4 bases removed from V and 1 base from J, the gap between germline ends came to 14 bases. Here the CDR3 reads CASSSFTQGSYEQYF. The CDR3 DNA reads as TGTGCCAGCAGTTCGTTCACCCAGGGGTCCTACGAGCAGTACTTC.

This sequence joins TRBV4-1 and TRBJ2-3; 7 positions agree with TRBD2. Germline CDR1 and CDR2: MGHRA and YSYEKL. This CDR3 comprises 16 residues. V shed 1 base, J shed 2 bases, and the junction held 6 bases outside the gene matches. The CDR3 spells CASSQGRRGYTDTQYF. The DNA for the CDR3 is TGCGCCAGCAGCCAAGGACGGCGGGGGTACACAGATACGCAGTATTTT.

The chain is built from TRBV4-1 and TRBJ1-1, with 10 bases aligning to TRBD1. The J segment lost 3 bases and the V segment lost 1 base, leaving 5 bases of the junction unmatched. From germline, CDR1 is MGHRA and CDR2 YSYEKL. The CDR3 spans 16 residues. CDR3 residues: CASSQGQGARDTEAFF. The CDR3 DNA reads TGCGCCAGCAGCCAAGGACAGGGGGCGCGGGACACTGAAGCTTTCTTT.

The CDR3 DNA sequence: TGTGCCAGCAGCCGGAACTCCTACGAGCAGTACTTC. This encodes CASSRNSYEQYF. The rearrangement joins TRBV7-9 to TRBJ2-7; no firm D call. CDR1 SEHNR and CDR2 FQNEAQ come from the germline V gene (reference sequence). Trimming removed 5 bases at V and 0 bases at J, with 5 bases between. CDR3 length equals 12 residues. Full variable domain (missing parts from reference TRBV7-9 and TRBJ2-7): DTGVSQNPRHKITKRGQNVTFRCDPISEHNRLYWYRQTLGQGPEFLTYFQNEAQLEKSRLLSDRFSAERPKGSFSTLEIQRTEQGDSAMYLCASSRNSYEQYFGPGTRLTVT.

The V and J genes are TRBV5-1 and TRBJ1-2; D perhaps matches TRBD1 (6 bases). Trimming removed 4 bases at V and 8 bases at J, with 12 bases between. The CDR3 is made up of 12 amino acids. From germline, CDR1 is SGHRS and CDR2 YFSETQ. The CDR3 DNA is TGCGCCAGCAGCGTTAACAGGGAAGGCTACACCTTC. Protein product: CASSVNREGYTF.

The chain carries TRBV10-3 and TRBJ2-5; D gene uncertain. Germline CDR1 reads ENHRY; CDR2 reads SYGVKD. V was pared by 3 bases and J by 2 bases, with 1 base between. The CDR3 contains 11 residues. CDR3 DNA: TGTGCCATCAGTGAACAAGAGACCCAGTACTTC. The encoded protein is CAISEQETQYF.

The chain employs TRBV9 and TRBJ1-4; a possible D gene is TRBD1 (5 bases). Trimming shortened V by 0 bases and J by 0 bases, and 9 bases separated the two germline ends. The CDR3 runs 16 residues. Germline CDR1 SGDLS, CDR2 YYNGEE. CDR3 amino acids: CASSVAWGTTNEKLFF. CDR3 nucleotide sequence: TGTGCCAGCAGCGTAGCGTGGGGGACAACTAATGAAAAACTGTTTTTT.

This clone was detected only once. The genes are TRBV30 and TRBJ1-5; D might be TRBD1 (5 bases). The CDR3 sequence is 11 residues long. CDR1 and CDR2 from the germline V gene are GTSNPN and SVGIG (reference sequence). V was pared by 1 base and J by 9 bases, with 7 bases between. This chain's CDR3 is CAWSAGGPQHF. The CDR3 DNA reads TGTGCCTGGAGTGCGGGGGGGCCCCAGCATTTT.

V is TRBV3-1 (or the pseudogene TRBV3-2) and J is TRBJ2-1; 10 bases are shared with TRBD2. Germline V gives CDR1 LGHDT, CDR2 YNNKEL (reference sequence). This CDR3 comprises 17 residues. V lost 3 bases to trimming and J lost 3 bases; unmatched junction nucleotides: 8. CDR3 nucleotide sequence: TGTGCCAGCAGCCATTACTCCCTAGCGGGGGACTACAATGAGCAGTTCTTC. Its translation: CASSHYSLAGDYNEQFF.

Regarding this clone: The junction differs from germline at one of its ends, possibly a read error. The chain joins TRBV7-7 to TRBJ1-1; D is perhaps TRBD1 (6 bases). There are 16 residues in the CDR3. Germline CDR1 is SSHAT and CDR2 is FNYEAQ (reference sequence). The CDR3: CASSFREGEPDGEAFF. CDR3 bases: TGTGCTAGCAGCTTCCGAGAGGGGGAACCTGATGGTGAAGCTTTCTTT. The whole variable domain, filled in from reference TRBV7-7 and TRBJ1-1, reads GAGVSQSPRYKVTKRGQDVTLRCDPISSHATLYWYQQALGQGPEFLTYFNYEAQPDKSGLPSDRFSAERPEGSISTLTIQRTEQRDSAMYRCASSFREGEPDGEAFFGQGTRLTVV.

The chain combines TRBV9 with TRBJ1-2; TRBD1 might be the D (6 bases). CDR3 size: 14 residues. From germline, CDR1 is SGDLS and CDR2 YYNGEE. Trimming took off 4 bases at V and 4 bases at J, with 14 bases between the two ends. The CDR3 loop reads CASSSQAGAYGYTF. As DNA, the CDR3 is TGTGCCAGCAGCAGCCAGGCAGGGGCCTATGGCTACACCTTC. The full variable domain, rest sourced from reference TRBV9 and TRBJ1-2, is DSGVTQTPKHLITATGQRVTLRCSPRSGDLSVYWYQQSLDQGLQFLIQYYNGEERAKGNILERFSAQQFPDLHSELNLSSLELGDSALYFCASSSQAGAYGYTFGSGTRLTVV.

A single count supports this clone. As DNA, the CDR3 is TGTGCCAGCAGTTCGGACGGTGGCTACGAGCAGTACTTC. Translation gives CASSSDGGYEQYF. The rearrangement links TRBV6-2 or TRBV6-3 to TRBJ2-7; D uncertain. This CDR3 spans 13 amino acids. The germline V gene has CDR1 MNHEY and CDR2 SVGEGT. V was cut by 4 bases and J by 3 bases, with 10 bases left in between.

The chain employs TRBV19 and TRBJ1-3; D uncertain. The CDR3 extends over 11 amino acids. Germline-derived CDR1 and CDR2 are LNHDA and SQIVND (reference sequence). The V and J ends lost 6 bases and 1 base respectively, with 1 base between them. CDR3 loop: CASRSGNTIYF. DNA of the CDR3: TGTGCCAGTAGATCTGGAAACACCATATATTTT.

A remark on this clone: Sequence at one end of the junction differs from germline and may be a read error. The CDR3 nucleotides read TGTGCCCGGAGGGAGGACAGTGAAGCTTTCTTT. It encodes CARREDSEAFF. The chain joins TRBV30 to TRBJ1-1, with D perhaps matching TRBD1 (6 bases). The CDR3 is 11 amino acids. In germline, CDR1 is GTSNPN, CDR2 SVGIG (reference sequence).

The chain's CDR3 is CARPKRGGPDEQFF. The CDR3 nucleotides are TGTGCCAGACCTAAGCGGGGGGGCCCCGATGAGCAGTTCTTC. The rearrangement links TRBV27 to TRBJ2-1; 10 nucleotides line up with TRBD2. The CDR3 spans 14 residues. Trimming cost V 9 bases and J 8 bases; bases outside gene matches: 10. CDR1 is MNHEY and CDR2 is SMNVEV in the germline V gene (reference sequence).

The chain combines TRBV27 with TRBJ2-1, with 7 bases lining up with TRBD2. Trimming cost V 8 bases and J 8 bases; bases outside gene matches: 12. The germline gives CDR1 MNHEY, CDR2 SMNVEV (reference sequence). The CDR3 sequence is 14 residues long. The CDR3 sequence is CASADAGVSYEQFF. The CDR3 DNA reads as TGTGCCAGCGCGGATGCGGGGGTTTCCTATGAGCAGTTCTTC.

On this clone: At one boundary the junction diverges from the germline segment, which might be a read error. The V and J genes are TRBV7-7 and TRBJ2-5; 14 nucleotides match TRBD2. The CDR3 is 16 residues long. Germline values: CDR1 SSHAT, CDR2 FNYEAQ (reference sequence). In DNA form, the CDR3 reads TGTGCTAGCAGCCCCCGACTAGCGGGGGGGTGGGAGACCCAGTACTTC. It is translated as CASSPRLAGGWETQYF.

This chain joins TRBV9 and TRBJ2-2, with D maybe TRBD1 (5 bases). Germline assignment: CDR1 SGDLS and CDR2 YYNGEE. Trimming cost V 1 base and J 3 bases, with 7 bases left between them. The CDR3 runs 14 residues. The CDR3 DNA sequence: TGTGCCAGCAGCGTACAGGGCTACACCGGGGAGCTGTTTTTT. As protein: CASSVQGYTGELFF.

The rearrangement joins TRBV12-5 to TRBJ2-7, with D possibly called TRBD1 or TRBD2 (6 bases each). This CDR3 is built from 14 residues. V was clipped by 4 bases and J by 2 bases, with 12 bases between them. Germline values: CDR1 LGHNT, CDR2 FRNRAP. CDR3 residues: CASGWGGGPYEQYF. CDR3 in DNA: TGTGCTAGTGGTTGGGGTGGGGGGCCCTACGAGCAGTACTTC.

The chain carries TRBV19 and TRBJ1-5; D unresolved. The length of the CDR3 is 14 residues. Germline loops: CDR1 LNHDA, CDR2 SQIVND (reference sequence). V dropped 3 bases and J dropped 3 bases, with 9 bases sitting between them. As DNA, the CDR3 is TGTGCCAGTAGTATCTTTGCTTCCAATCAGCCCCAGCATTTT. Residues: CASSIFASNQPQHF.

V gene TRBV5-5 combines with J gene TRBJ2-5, with D uncertain. The CDR3 consists of 14 residues. The germline gives CDR1 SGHKS, CDR2 YYEKEE (reference sequence). The ends were cut back, 4 bases at V and 7 bases at J, with 17 bases in the middle. The CDR3 DNA reads as TGTGCCAGCAGCCAGGACGGCAGAAGTGGGACCCAGTACTTC. Protein: CASSQDGRSGTQYF. The full variable domain, in which reference TRBV5-5 and TRBJ2-5 provide the parts outside the CDR3, is DAGVTQSPTHLIKTRGQQVTLRCSPISGHKSVSWYQQVLGQGPQFIFQYYEKEERGRGNFPDRFSARQFPNYSSELNVNALLLGDSALYLCASSQDGRSGTQYFGPGTRLLVL.

This chain uses TRBV9 with TRBJ2-5; 9 nucleotides align to TRBD2. V lost 4 bases to trimming and J lost 5 bases; unmatched junction nucleotides: 9. Germline V CDR1 and CDR2: SGDLS, YYNGEE. The CDR3 length is 15 residues. The CDR3 is CASSPAGGPGETQYF. The DNA of the CDR3 is TGTGCCAGCAGCCCAGCGGGGGGACCGGGGGAGACCCAGTACTTC.